The text below deals with one TCR beta chain. Here immunoSEQ multiplex PCR was the method, and the copy in TCRdb shows in-frame clones only, minus some. This repertoire shows around 95,000 clones, over 70% found once; its top ten account for 5% to 6.5%. The CDR3 loop spans 14 amino acids. Trimming pared 5 bases from V and 1 base from J, leaving 11 bases between. CDR1 is SGHVS, CDR2 FQNEAQ, per germline. The source of the sample is a study of identifying expanded T cells in peripheral blood. The sequence was obtained from a person between 18 and 69 years old in good health. The chain recombines TRBV7-8 with TRBJ2-5; D perhaps matches TRBD2 (5 bases). The sequenced sample was blood. This chain's CDR3 is CASSPTEAQETQYF. In DNA, the CDR3 is TGTGCCAGCAGCCCTACGGAGGCCCAAGAGACCCAGTACTTC.